This T cell receptor (beta chain) is from a study of blood T cell repertoires in COVID-19. Overall study context: From the United States, Italy and Spain came samples of acute and convalescent COVID-19. The cDNA or gDNA used as material had been derived from T cells, B-cell-depleted T cells, or PBMCs.

Methods used by the authors: Using reference gene primer amplification, nucleated cell counts were estimated. Clones were read by immunoSEQ multiplex PCR, and TCRdb kept only the in-frame ones, dropping some. The V and J calls and clone size come from that table; D and trimming were worked out from the DNA. The sample shows over 350,000 clones, more than 80% of them seen only once. The junction had 10 bases not matched to a gene; V was cut back by 3 bases and J by 5 bases. Per the germline V gene, CDR1 is DFQATT and CDR2 is SNEGSKA (reference sequence). The CDR3 totals 17 residues. The TCR comes from a woman aged 25 to 39 with active or convalescent COVID-19. The sequencing input was peripheral blood. V and J are TRBV20-1 and TRBJ2-5, with 15 bases lining up with TRBD2. CDR3 amino acids: CSASGGLAGGVGETQYF. For the CDR3, the DNA is TGCAGTGCTAGTGGGGGACTAGCGGGAGGAGTGGGGGAGACCCAGTACTTC.